The table lists the clone carrying this TCR beta chain with a few counts. This record comes from a study of shared clonotypes between healthy human individuals. Libraries were prepared by immunoSEQ multiplex PCR; TCRdb keeps only in-frame clonotypes and omits some of them. The sample consists of some 530,000 clones, almost 80% of them appearing once. The germline gives CDR1 MDHEN, CDR2 SYDVKM. V shed 5 bases, J shed 5 bases, and the junction held 4 bases outside the gene matches. This CDR3 has 13 amino acids. The rearrangement uses TRBV28 and TRBJ2-5, with TRBD1 matching 8 bases. The clonotype originates from a woman between 40 and 55 years old in good health. Some clones in this sample may be carry-over from other donors' samples. Material for sequencing was PBMCs. This chain's CDR3 is CASSRQGLETQYF. The CDR3 DNA reads TGTGCCAGCAGTAGACAGGGGCTCGAGACCCAGTACTTC.